Following are 16 T cell receptor beta chains from one sample sequenced in a study of Graves' ophthalmopathy and Graves' hyperthyroidism. From RNA, the CDR3 regions of TCR beta chains were amplified and sequenced. HTBI primers served in a first-round RT-PCR, which a second-round multiplex PCR followed. TCRdb re-analysed the multiplex PCR reads in MiXCR, keeping a single row per CDR3 protein. The profile shows over 450,000 distinct CDR3 sequences, approximately 15% of them singletons. Sequenced: blood. Receptors originate from a woman between 25 and 40 years old with Graves' ophthalmopathy.

Ten or more counts support this clonotype. This rearrangement joins TRBV9 to TRBJ2-5, with D hard to call. This CDR3 is built from 10 residues. Germline V gene data show CDR1 as SGDLS and CDR2 as YYNGEE. The V gene lost 3 bases and the J gene lost 7 bases, with 4 bases spanning the gap. The CDR3 spells CASSARTQYF. CDR3 nucleotides: TGTGCCAGCAGCGCCCGGACCCAGTACTTC.

This chain connects TRBV11-2 to TRBJ1-2, with 10 bases aligning to TRBD1. This CDR3 contains 16 residues. V gave up 5 bases and J gave up 8 bases; unmatched junction bases: 14. CDR1 and CDR2 (germline): SGHAT, FQNNGV. DNA for the CDR3: TGTGCCAGCAGCCCCAGGGCGGGGACAGGGGCGTGGGGCTACACCTTC. This codes for CASSPRAGTGAWGYTF. Combining the CDR3 with reference TRBV11-2 and TRBJ1-2 gives the whole variable domain EAGVAQSPRYKIIEKRQSVAFWCNPISGHATLYWYQQILGQGPKLLIQFQNNGVVDDSQLPKDRFSAERLKGVDSTLKIQPAKLEDSAVYLCASSPRAGTGAWGYTFGSGTRLTVV.

This chain uses TRBV12-3 or TRBV12-4 with TRBJ2-7; 10 bases map to TRBD1. CDR3 size: 18 residues. Trimming removed 4 bases from V and 0 bases from J; junction bases left unmatched: 12. The CDR3 DNA reads as TGTGCCAGCAGTTCATACCGGGACAGGGGTACTGACTCCTACGAGCAGTACTTC. Translated: CASSSYRDRGTDSYEQYF.

This clonotype was found many times. Just one base apart from a much larger clone, this may be a read error. This chain links TRBV6-2 or TRBV6-3 with TRBJ2-7; TRBD1 is a possible D gene (6 bases). The CDR3 runs 13 residues. Germline V gene data show CDR1 as MNHEY and CDR2 as SVGEGT. As DNA, the CDR3 is TGTGCCGGCAGTCCCGGGACATCCTACGAGCAGTACTTC. Its translation: CAGSPGTSYEQYF.

The sample holds a few counts of this clonotype. This sequence may be a read error, since a much larger clone differs from it by one base. J is TRBJ2-5 and V is TRBV28; 9 nucleotides line up with TRBD1. The germline CDR1 and CDR2 sequences are MDHEN and SYDVKM. The CDR3 is 16 residues long. CDR3: CASSTYRGRRGETKYF. CDR3 nucleotides: TGTGCCAGCAGTACCTACAGGGGGCGGAGGGGAGAGACCAAGTACTTC.

This clonotype was observed many times. The V call is TRBV11-2, the J call TRBJ2-2, with a tentative D call TRBD2 (7 bases). CDR1 SGHAT and CDR2 FQNNGV come from the germline V gene. This CDR3 comprises 15 residues. Trimming pared 6 bases from V and 2 bases from J, leaving 13 bases between. The CDR3 protein is CASSRGAVNTGELFF. In DNA, the CDR3 is TGTGCCAGCAGTCGGGGGGCGGTAAACACCGGGGAGCTGTTTTTT.

This clonotype was observed many times. The rearrangement links TRBV12-3 or TRBV12-4 to TRBJ2-7; TRBD2 aligns across 8 bases. V was clipped by 7 bases and J by 3 bases; unmatched bases: 8. This CDR3 spans 14 amino acids. The CDR3 protein is CASTHGRGGYEQYF. The CDR3 DNA reads TGTGCCAGCACACACGGGAGGGGTGGCTACGAGCAGTACTTC.

The rearrangement links TRBV20-1 to TRBJ1-5; D is ambiguous. The CDR3 is 17 residues long. V was clipped by 3 bases and J by 2 bases, with 20 bases between them. Germline CDR1 is DFQATT and CDR2 is SNEGSKA (reference sequence). The CDR3 loop reads CSASPTLGSFGNQPQHF. In DNA, the CDR3 is TGCAGTGCTAGCCCCACACTGGGGTCCTTCGGCAATCAGCCCCAGCATTTT.

Ten or more counts support this clonotype. V usage is TRBV10-3 and J usage is TRBJ1-1; the match to TRBD1 covers 9 bases. With V trimmed by 8 bases and J by 3 bases, 4 bases remained unmatched. CDR1 ENHRY and CDR2 SYGVKD come from the germline V gene. The CDR3 is 13 residues long. For the CDR3, the DNA is TGTGCCATCCGCCGGGACAGGGACACTGAAGCTTTCTTT. Protein sequence: CAIRRDRDTEAFF.

This clonotype was counted at least ten times. The V call is TRBV28, the J call TRBJ1-1; 7 bases are shared with TRBD1. Germline V lookup: CDR1 MDHEN, CDR2 SYDVKM. The V gene end was trimmed by 4 bases and the J gene end by 0 bases; junction bases not matched to a gene: 2. The CDR3 has 14 residues. CDR3 in DNA: TGTGCCAGCAGTTCAGGGGGGGTGAACACTGAAGCTTTCTTT. Translated, it gives CASSSGGVNTEAFF.

This clonotype was counted many times. This sequence joins TRBV29-1 and TRBJ1-2; D might be TRBD1 (6 bases). Trimming removed 3 bases at V and 3 bases at J, with 8 bases between. The CDR3 spans 12 residues. The germline CDR1 and CDR2 sequences are SQVTM and ANQGSEA. CDR3 coding DNA: TGCAGCGTTGAGTACAGGGACTATGGCTACACCTTC. Protein product: CSVEYRDYGYTF.

As to this clonotype: Just one base apart from a much larger clone, this may be a read error. The chain is built from TRBV19 and TRBJ2-7; D gene uncertain. CDR1 and CDR2 (germline): LNHDA, SQIVND (reference sequence). Trimming shortened V by 5 bases and J by 3 bases, and 14 bases separated the two germline ends. This CDR3 spans 14 amino acids. Written as DNA, the CDR3 is TGTGCCAGTAGTCCTCTGGCGTCCTTCTACGAGCAGTACTTC. This codes for CASSPLASFYEQYF.

On this clonotype: With a much larger clone just one base away, this may be a read error. The CDR3 end shows no conserved phenylalanine or tryptophan, and so a read error is likely. This sequence joins TRBV9 and TRBJ2-2; D unresolved. The V end lost 0 bases, the J end lost 5 bases, and 20 bases lay between the germline ends. The CDR3 extends over 18 amino acids. CDR1 and CDR2 (germline): SGDLS, YYNGEE. This CDR3 is CASSVELGNGFLTGELFL. The CDR3 bases are TGTGCCAGCAGCGTAGAGTTGGGAAATGGTTTCCTAACCGGGGAGCTGTTTTTG.

In its sample, this clonotype was seen many times. The chain joins TRBV12-3 or TRBV12-4 to TRBJ1-3, with TRBD1 identical over 12 bases. J lost 8 bases, V lost 7 bases, and 15 bases had no gene match. The CDR3 totals 17 residues. The DNA of the CDR3 is TGTGCCAGCAACTCACGGGACAGGGGGCAGGGTATAGACACCATATATTTT. Translating gives CASNSRDRGQGIDTIYF.

This clonotype has a count of ten or more. V gene TRBV28 combines with J gene TRBJ1-1, with D possibly being TRBD1 (5 bases). The germline V and J ends were trimmed by 7 bases and 0 bases, with 15 bases remaining between them. The CDR3 sequence is 15 residues long. The germline V gene has CDR1 MDHEN and CDR2 SYDVKM. The CDR3 region is CASNRQGVMNTEAFF. In nucleotides, the CDR3 is TGTGCCAGCAACCGGCAGGGCGTAATGAACACTGAAGCTTTCTTT.

This clonotype was observed at least ten times. The J gene is TRBJ1-6, the V gene TRBV28; 7 nucleotides line up with TRBD1. Looked up from germline, CDR1 is MDHEN and CDR2 is SYDVKM. The CDR3 is 17 amino acids. The V segment lost 7 bases and the J segment 10 bases; nucleotides outside the gene matches: 19. The CDR3 bases are TGTGCCAGCAACCCGCCACGGAGGGAAGGGGGCAGATCACCCCTCCACTTT. Translated, it gives CASNPPRREGGRSPLHF. The complete variable domain, with remaining parts taken from reference TRBV28 and TRBJ1-6, reads DVKVTQSSRYLVKRTGEKVFLECVQDMDHENMFWYRQDPGLGLRLIYFSYDVKMKEKGDIPEGYSVSREKKERFSLILESASTNQTSMYLCASNPPRREGGRSPLHFGNGTRLTVT.